This paragraph reports one T cell receptor beta chain. The CDR3 spans 15 residues. Trimming removed 1 base from V and 4 bases from J, with 14 bases in between. Germline V lookup: CDR1 KGHSH, CDR2 LQKENI. This record comes from a study of T cell changes during pregnancy in multiple sclerosis. Data came from immunoSEQ multiplex PCR; TCRdb stores just in-frame clones and leaves some out. The sample lists fewer than 60,000 clones; around 92% were seen once. V gene TRBV18 combines with J gene TRBJ2-7; tentatively, D is TRBD2 (5 bases). This TCR derives from a female donor with multiple sclerosis, enrolled in a pregnancy study. Sequencing was performed on CD4+ T cells from peripheral blood mononuclear cells, taken after pregnancy. This chain's CDR3 is CASSPLPGMEYEQYF. CDR3 in DNA: TGTGCCAGCTCACCACTTCCGGGGATGGAGTACGAGCAGTACTTC.